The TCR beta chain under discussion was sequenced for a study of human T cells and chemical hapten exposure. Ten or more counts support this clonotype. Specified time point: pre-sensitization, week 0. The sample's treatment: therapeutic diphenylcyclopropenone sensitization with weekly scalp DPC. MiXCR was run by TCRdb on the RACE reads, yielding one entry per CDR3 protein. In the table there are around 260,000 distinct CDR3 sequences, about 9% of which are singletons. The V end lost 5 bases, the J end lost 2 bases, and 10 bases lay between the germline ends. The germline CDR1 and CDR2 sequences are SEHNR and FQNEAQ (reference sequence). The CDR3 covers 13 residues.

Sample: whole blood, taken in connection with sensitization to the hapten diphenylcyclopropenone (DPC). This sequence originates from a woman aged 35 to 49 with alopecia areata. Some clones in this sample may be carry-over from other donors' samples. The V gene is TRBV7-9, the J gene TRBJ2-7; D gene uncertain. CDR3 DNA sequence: TGTGCCAGCAGCATCCCGGGTCCCTACGAGCAGTACTTC. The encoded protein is CASSIPGPYEQYF.